Below are 22 T cell receptor beta chains sequenced from a single sample in a study of regulatory T cells in long-lasting Graves disease. Building of the TCR beta libraries involved iRepertoire HTBI primers and Arm-PCR of CDR3 regions. A single record per CDR3 protein comes from TCRdb applying MiXCR to the multiplex PCR reads. Of 650,000 to 850,000 distinct CDR3 sequences listed, about 30% are singletons. Time point described: persistent/refractory GD, antithyroid drugs over 5 years with positive TRAb. Construction of the TCR library relied on RNA isolated from PBMCs. Sequencing used peripheral blood mononuclear cells (PBMCs), obtained when the disease was refractory, from a patient treated with antithyroid drugs. Every receptor here comes from a female donor with Graves disease.

CDR3 nucleotides: TGCAGCACCACGGACGGCATGAACACTGAAGCTTTCTTT. This translates into CSTTDGMNTEAFF. The V call is TRBV29-1, the J call TRBJ1-1; no firm D call. There are 13 residues in the CDR3. Trimming shortened V by 8 bases and J by 0 bases, and 13 bases separated the two germline ends. Looked up from germline, CDR1 is SQVTM and CDR2 is ANQGSEA.

The chain joins TRBV3-1 to TRBJ1-5, with TRBD1 identical over 8 bases. The ends lost 6 bases at V and 5 bases at J; junction bases unmatched: 9. CDR1 LGHDT and CDR2 YNNKEL come from the germline V gene (reference sequence). The CDR3 has 15 residues. The CDR3 sequence is CASSRTGHRDQPQHF. The CDR3 DNA is TGTGCCAGCAGTCGGACAGGGCATCGCGATCAGCCCCAGCATTTT.

As regards this clonotype: Since a much larger clone is just one base distant, this may be a read error. The chain has TRBV27 and TRBJ2-7; 7 bases are shared with TRBD1. The ends lost 6 bases at V and 2 bases at J; junction bases unmatched: 7. The CDR3 extends over 14 amino acids. The germline gives CDR1 MNHEY, CDR2 SMNVEV (reference sequence). The CDR3 region has the DNA TGTGCCAGCAGACCCCCGGGACAGACCTACGAGCAGTACTTC. It yields the protein CASRPPGQTYEQYF.

In this sample, this clonotype turned up a few times. V and J are TRBV6-4 and TRBJ1-4; no definite D call. CDR1 and CDR2 from the germline V gene are MRHNA and SNTAGT. This CDR3 comprises 13 residues. Trimming pared 3 bases from V and 6 bases from J, leaving 8 bases between. CDR3 nucleotide sequence: TGTGCCAGCAGTGAGATTCCAGATGAAAAACTGTTTTTT. This encodes CASSEIPDEKLFF.

The chain joins TRBV6-4 to TRBJ2-7; D is undetermined. The germline V gene encodes CDR1 MRHNA and CDR2 SNTAGT. Trimming removed 6 bases from V and 2 bases from J, with 17 bases in between. The CDR3 totals 15 residues. The CDR3 spells CASSHDLIGAYEQYF. The CDR3 DNA sequence: TGTGCCAGCAGCCATGACCTCATCGGTGCCTACGAGCAGTACTTC.

This chain links TRBV7-9 with TRBJ2-3; possibly TRBD2 for D (6 bases). This CDR3 has 13 amino acids. Germline assignment: CDR1 SEHNR and CDR2 FQNEAQ (reference sequence). The ends were cut back, 5 bases at V and 11 bases at J, with 17 bases in the middle. As DNA, the CDR3 is TGTGCCAGCAGCGGACATCCGACTAGTCAGCAGTATTTT. Amino acids: CASSGHPTSQQYF.

The chain is built from TRBV28 and TRBJ1-2, with 9 bases aligning to TRBD1. This CDR3 has 15 residues. V dropped 3 bases and J dropped 4; count of bases not matched to a gene: 6. CDR1 is MDHEN and CDR2 is SYDVKM in the germline V gene. The CDR3 coding sequence is TGTGCCAGCAGTTTTAGGACAGGGGCCATCTATGGCTACACCTTC. This codes for CASSFRTGAIYGYTF.

There are a few counts of this clonotype. V usage is TRBV6-1 and J usage is TRBJ2-7; 11 bases match TRBD2. In germline, CDR1 is MNHNS, CDR2 SASEGT. This CDR3 is 23 amino acids long. V shed 5 bases, J shed 4 bases, and the junction held 31 bases outside the gene matches. The CDR3 region has the DNA TGTGCCAGCAGTCTACTGGCCGGCGGTCAACCTCAAACGGCAACTAGCGGGAGTTACGAGCAGTACTTC. Translation: CASSLLAGGQPQTATSGSYEQYF.

This chain connects TRBV18 to TRBJ1-5, with D possibly TRBD1 on 6 matching bases. Germline V gene sequence: CDR1 KGHSH, CDR2 LQKENI. The CDR3 covers 15 residues. V dropped 1 base and J dropped 2 bases, with 9 bases sitting between them. CDR3 loop: CASSPRSGGNQPQHF. CDR3 bases: TGTGCCAGCTCACCACGGTCAGGGGGCAATCAGCCCCAGCATTTT.

This clonotype was observed a single time. V and J are TRBV12-3 or TRBV12-4 and TRBJ2-7, with D unclear. Trimming cost V 2 bases and J 3 bases, with 11 bases left between them. The CDR3 covers 14 residues. CDR3 sequence: CASSLNRRVYEQYF. DNA of the CDR3: TGTGCCAGCAGTTTAAACCGCAGAGTCTACGAGCAGTACTTC.

The V and J genes are TRBV7-9 and TRBJ1-3; D unresolved. CDR1 and CDR2 (germline): SEHNR, FQNEAQ (reference sequence). Trimming took off 5 bases at V and 8 bases at J, with 16 bases between the two ends. CDR3 length: 14 residues. CDR3 amino acids: CASSTPDGEYTIYF. In nucleotides, the CDR3 is TGTGCCAGCAGCACCCCTGACGGGGAGTACACCATATATTTT.

This clonotype was detected a few times. The rearrangement links TRBV3-1 to TRBJ1-5; TRBD1 matches 8 bases. The germline V gene encodes CDR1 LGHDT and CDR2 YNNKEL (reference sequence). The CDR3 is 14 residues long. V lost 1 base and J lost 6; bases outside the gene matches: 2. CDR3 DNA: TGTGCCAGCAGCCAAGGACAGGGGATTCAGCCCCAGCATTTT. Amino acid sequence: CASSQGQGIQPQHF.

This clonotype has a handful of counts. The gene calls are TRBV2 and TRBJ1-5; 10 bases are a match to TRBD1. The germline V gene encodes CDR1 SNHLY and CDR2 FYNNEI. V was pared by 6 bases and J by 7 bases, with 6 bases of the junction left unmatched. CDR3 length equals 14 residues. The CDR3 is CASSDRGQWQPQHF. The CDR3 coding sequence is TGTGCCAGCAGCGACAGGGGGCAATGGCAGCCCCAGCATTTT.

The rearrangement links TRBV19 to TRBJ2-7; 9 bases line up with TRBD2. This CDR3 is 14 amino acids long. Germline V CDR1 and CDR2: LNHDA, SQIVND (reference sequence). After removal of 3 bases from V and 7 bases from J, the junction contained 7 bases not matched to a gene. CDR3 in DNA: TGTGCCAGTAGTATGACAGCGGGAGGAGGAGAGCAGTACTTC. As protein: CASSMTAGGGEQYF.

In this sample, this clonotype turned up a few times. The V gene is TRBV4-1, the J gene TRBJ1-1, with unresolved D. Germline loops: CDR1 MGHRA, CDR2 YSYEKL. This CDR3 is 15 amino acids long. Trimming pared 3 bases from V and 0 bases from J, leaving 11 bases between. CDR3 sequence reads: CASSHGSPMNTEAFF. DNA of the CDR3: TGCGCCAGCAGCCATGGAAGTCCCATGAACACTGAAGCTTTCTTT.

The J gene is TRBJ2-7, the V gene TRBV27; 10 bases align to TRBD2. CDR3 length: 15 amino acids. V trimming: 7 bases; J trimming: 7 bases; junction bases outside the gene matches: 13. The V gene's germline CDR1 is MNHEY and CDR2 SMNVEV (reference sequence). The CDR3, as DNA: TGTGCCAGCACCTCCGGGACTAGCGTGAGAGGGGAGCAGTACTTC. Amino acid sequence: CASTSGTSVRGEQYF.

This clonotype was counted only a few times. CDR3 bases: TGTGCCAGCAGCTCCTTCGACAGGGCCCCCTACGAGCAGTACTTC. Its translation: CASSSFDRAPYEQYF. The genes are TRBV7-2 and TRBJ2-7; 7 nucleotides align to TRBD1. The CDR3 sequence is 15 residues long. CDR1 and CDR2 (germline): SGHTA, FQGNSA. The V segment lost 4 bases and the J segment 2 bases; nucleotides outside the gene matches: 8.

The chain carries TRBV6-2 or TRBV6-3 and TRBJ1-2; D call uncertain. Trimming left V 5 bases short and J 4 bases short, with 11 bases between. In germline, CDR1 is MNHEY, CDR2 SVGEGT. CDR3 length equals 13 residues. Here the CDR3 DNA reads TGTGCCAGCAGTGAAGTAAACGGCTATGGCTACACCTTC. It encodes CASSEVNGYGYTF.

In nucleotides, the CDR3 is TGCAGCACCGGGGAAGAGACCCAGTACTTC. Residues: CSTGEETQYF. The chain couples TRBV29-1 to TRBJ2-5; TRBD2 is a possible D gene (5 bases). The CDR3 totals 10 residues. The V gene lost 8 bases and the J gene lost 3 bases, with 7 bases spanning the gap. Per the germline V gene, CDR1 is SQVTM and CDR2 is ANQGSEA.

In its sample, this clonotype was seen many times. The rearrangement links TRBV6-5 to TRBJ1-1, with TRBD1 matching over 7 bases. CDR1 and CDR2 from the germline V gene are MNHEY and SVGAGI. The V gene end was trimmed by 3 bases and the J gene end by 0 bases; junction bases not matched to a gene: 7. This CDR3 comprises 16 residues. The CDR3 loop reads CASSYGAGGVNTEAFF. DNA of the CDR3: TGTGCCAGCAGTTATGGGGCAGGGGGTGTGAACACTGAAGCTTTCTTT.

About this clonotype itself: Mismatch with germline at one junction end may stem from a read error. This chain links TRBV28 with TRBJ1-5; a possible D gene is TRBD1 (5 bases). The CDR3 extends over 15 amino acids. Germline V gene data show CDR1 as MDHEN and CDR2 as SYDVKM. CDR3 DNA: TGTACCAGCATCAACCCACTGGGGGGGAATCAGCCCCAGCATTTT. Amino acid sequence: CTSINPLGGNQPQHF. The variable domain in full, with the rest retrieved from reference TRBV28 and TRBJ1-5, is DVKVTQSSRYLVKRTGEKVFLECVQDMDHENMFWYRQDPGLGLRLIYFSYDVKMKEKGDIPEGYSVSREKKERFSLILESASTNQTSMYLCTSINPLGGNQPQHFGDGTRLSIL.

The table lists this clonotype with a few counts. The chain combines TRBV27 with TRBJ1-3; weak D call: TRBD1 (6 bases). Germline V CDR1 and CDR2: MNHEY, SMNVEV (reference sequence). The V gene lost 6 bases and the J gene lost 0 bases, with 12 bases spanning the gap. The CDR3 sequence is 15 residues long. The CDR3 is CASRPDSGSGNTIYF. The DNA for the CDR3 is TGTGCCAGCAGACCGGACAGCGGCTCTGGAAACACCATATATTTT.